This T cell receptor beta chain appears in the sequencing data of a study of blood T cell repertoires in COVID-19. Looking at the study overall: The analysed material was cDNA or gDNA that came from T cells, B-cell-depleted T cells, or PBMCs.

This CDR3 has 14 residues. Trimming pared 6 bases from V and 4 bases from J, leaving 10 bases between. Germline loops: CDR1 MNHEY, CDR2 SVGAGI. This table comes from immunoSEQ multiplex PCR, and its TCRdb copy is limited to in-frame clones, with some not included. The table includes under 300,000 clones, 80% to 90% detected once. The chain is built from TRBV6-5 and TRBJ1-6; maybe TRBD1 (5 bases). The origin of this receptor is a middle-aged man who had recovered from COVID-19. Sequencing was carried out using peripheral blood. CDR3 sequence reads: CASSSRGYNSPLHF. CDR3 bases: TGTGCCAGCAGCAGTAGGGGTTATAATTCACCCCTCCACTTT.